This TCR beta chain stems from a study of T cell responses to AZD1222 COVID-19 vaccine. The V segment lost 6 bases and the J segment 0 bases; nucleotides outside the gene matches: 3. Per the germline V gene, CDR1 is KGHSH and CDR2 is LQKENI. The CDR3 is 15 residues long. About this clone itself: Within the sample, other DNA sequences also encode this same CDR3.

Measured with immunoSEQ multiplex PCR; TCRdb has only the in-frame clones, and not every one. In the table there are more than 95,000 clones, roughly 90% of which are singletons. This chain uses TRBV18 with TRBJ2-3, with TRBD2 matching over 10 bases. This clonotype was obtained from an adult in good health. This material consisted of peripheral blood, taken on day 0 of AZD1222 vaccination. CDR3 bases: TGTGCCAGCTCCCCTAGCGGGGGAAGCACAGATACGCAGTATTTT. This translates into CASSPSGGSTDTQYF.